Listed here are 11 T cell receptor beta chains from one sample, sequenced in a study of CD8 T cells in Susac syndrome. Random-hexamer reverse transcription was applied to roughly 0.45 to 1 ug RNA. Each CDR3 protein gets one entry after TCRdb re-called the immunoSEQ multiplex PCR reads with MiXCR. The data contain some 130,000 distinct CDR3 sequences, around 93% of them seen just once; the ten biggest clones take up about 0.18%. The sample comprised CD8+ T cells from PBMCs. The receptors stem from a human donor with Susac syndrome.

The chain employs TRBV6-5 and TRBJ1-5; D is uncertain. Trimming cost V 7 bases and J 5 bases, with 18 bases left between them. The V gene's germline CDR1 is MNHEY and CDR2 SVGAGI. The CDR3 runs to 15 residues. CDR3 in DNA: TGTGCCAGCACCCCCGGAGCGAGGGAAGATCAGCCCCAGCATTTT. As protein: CASTPGAREDQPQHF.

The V gene is TRBV7-6, the J gene TRBJ2-6, with 7 positions matching TRBD1. The germline CDR1 and CDR2 sequences are SGHVS and FNYEAQ. V lost 5 bases, J lost 0 bases, and 13 bases stayed unmatched. CDR3 length: 19 residues. DNA of the CDR3: TGTGCCAGCAGCCGACCGACTCACAGGGGCTCCTCTGGGGCCAACGTCCTGACTTTC. The encoded protein is CASSRPTHRGSSGANVLTF. The variable domain in full, completed from reference TRBV7-6 and TRBJ2-6, reads GAGVSQSPRYKVTKRGQDVALRCDPISGHVSLYWYRQALGQGPEFLTYFNYEAQQDKSGLPNDRFSAERPEGSISTLTIQRTEQRDSAMYRCASSRPTHRGSSGANVLTFGAGSRLTVL.

The rearrangement joins TRBV6-5 to TRBJ2-5; D may be TRBD2 (6 bases). The CDR3 consists of 17 residues. Looked up from germline, CDR1 is MNHEY and CDR2 is SVGAGI. Between the trimmed V and J ends, which lost 0 bases and 4 bases, there was a span of 18 bases. The CDR3 loop is CASSYSSLGMEGETQYF. CDR3 DNA: TGTGCCAGCAGTTACTCGAGTTTAGGGATGGAGGGAGAGACCCAGTACTTC.

In its sample, this clonotype was seen a few times. The genes are TRBV7-9 and TRBJ2-1, with D possibly being TRBD1 or TRBD2 (5 bases each). The CDR3 runs to 12 residues. Between the trimmed V and J ends, which lost 3 bases and 6 bases, there was a span of 6 bases. The germline gives CDR1 SEHNR, CDR2 FQNEAQ (reference sequence). CDR3 sequence: CASSLGVNEQFF. CDR3 DNA: TGTGCCAGCAGCTTGGGGGTCAATGAGCAGTTCTTC.

This clonotype was recorded once. The rearrangement joins TRBV5-4 to TRBJ2-5, with a tentative D call TRBD1 (6 bases). The CDR3 consists of 14 residues. V lost 6 bases and J 3 bases, leaving 15 bases between the germline ends. Germline assignment: CDR1 SGHNT and CDR2 YYREEE (reference sequence). The CDR3 nucleotides are TGTGCCAGCACCATCCCCGGGACAAAAGAGACCCAGTACTTC. It specifies CASTIPGTKETQYF.

This chain uses TRBV11-1 with TRBJ1-1; TRBD1 might be the D (5 bases). The CDR3 sequence is 15 residues long. The germline gives CDR1 SGHAT, CDR2 FQDESV (reference sequence). The V and J ends lost 2 bases and 0 bases respectively, with 10 bases between them. Here the CDR3 DNA reads TGTGCCAGCAGCTTATGGGGGGAAGTGAACACTGAAGCTTTCTTT. The encoded protein is CASSLWGEVNTEAFF.

This chain joins TRBV7-9 and TRBJ2-1; D is unresolved. This CDR3 region has 12 residues. V was pared by 5 bases and J by 10 bases, with 12 bases between. Germline V gene sequence: CDR1 SEHNR, CDR2 FQNEAQ (reference sequence). CDR3 amino acids: CASSRFPDEQFF. CDR3 coding DNA: TGTGCCAGCAGCCGGTTCCCGGACGAGCAGTTCTTC.

The chain is built from TRBV4-1 and TRBJ2-1; a possible D gene is TRBD1 (6 bases). Trimming pared 1 base from V and 0 bases from J, leaving 7 bases between. Germline-derived CDR1 and CDR2 are MGHRA and YSYEKL. There are 15 residues in the CDR3. CDR3 residues: CASSQVGGSYNEQFF. For the CDR3, the DNA is TGCGCCAGCAGCCAAGTAGGGGGCTCCTACAATGAGCAGTTCTTC.

This clonotype has a single count. V usage is TRBV12-3 or TRBV12-4 and J usage is TRBJ2-7; 10 bases map to TRBD1. This CDR3 has 14 amino acids. V dropped 5 bases and J dropped 5; count of bases not matched to a gene: 6. CDR3 sequence (DNA): TGTGCCAGCAGTCCATCGGACAGGGGGGACGAGCAGTACTTC. Translating gives CASSPSDRGDEQYF.

The rearrangement uses TRBV13 and TRBJ2-1, with D possibly being TRBD2 (6 bases). The CDR3 has 15 residues. Germline loops: CDR1 PRHDT, CDR2 FYEKMQ (reference sequence). Trimming took off 5 bases at V and 6 bases at J, with 17 bases between the two ends. CDR3 residues: CASSTRGGIPNEQFF. CDR3 DNA: TGTGCCAGCAGCACAAGAGGCGGGATTCCCAATGAGCAGTTCTTC.

The CDR3 DNA reads TGTGCCAGCAGCCAAGAAGGATTGACAGGGTCAGATACGCAGTATTTT. This codes for CASSQEGLTGSDTQYF. The rearrangement uses TRBV14 and TRBJ2-3, with 7 bases identical to TRBD1. Germline CDR1 reads SGHDN; CDR2 reads FVKESK. Losses at the gene ends were 0 bases for V and 4 bases for J; bases not matched to a gene: 7. This CDR3 has 16 residues.